Each of the 3 T cell receptor beta chains below was sequenced from the same sample in a study of CD8+CD57+ T cells in acquired aplastic anemia. TCR beta VDJ and CDR3 profiles were obtained from a genomic DNA template. TCRdb itself ran the reads through MiXCR, one entry per CDR3 protein. This sample has 150,000 to 200,000 distinct CDR3 sequences, with around half found just once. Whoever was chosen for sequencing had shown CD8+CD57+ cell expansion by flow cytometry. Sample: sorted CD4+, CD8+, or CD8+CD57+ T cells (not recorded which) from PBMCs. Receptors were obtained from a human donor with aplastic anemia.

This clonotype occurred many times. The chain combines TRBV5-1 with TRBJ1-1; D unclear. Trimming removed 0 bases at V and 9 bases at J, with 6 bases between. Looked up from germline, CDR1 is SGHRS and CDR2 is YFSETQ. The CDR3 covers 11 residues. CDR3 DNA: TGCGCCAGCAGCTTGGGGGAGAAAGCTTTCTTT. Its protein product is CASSLGEKAFF.

This clonotype has a single count. The chain combines TRBV2 with TRBJ1-1; D not resolved. The CDR3 runs to 14 residues. Germline assignment: CDR1 SNHLY and CDR2 FYNNEI. The V gene lost 7 bases and the J gene lost 0 bases, with 12 bases spanning the gap. DNA for the CDR3: TGTGCCAGCACTTCCGCAGGACTGAACACTGAAGCTTTCTTT. Protein product: CASTSAGLNTEAFF.

CDR3 sequence (DNA): TGTGCCAGCAGTTTTGCGGGACTAGCGAGCGAGCAGTACTTC. Its protein is CASSFAGLASEQYF. This sequence joins TRBV5-4 and TRBJ2-7; TRBD2 matches at 10 bases. CDR1 is SGHNT and CDR2 is YYREEE in the germline V gene (reference sequence). After removal of 5 bases from V and 6 bases from J, the junction contained 8 bases not matched to a gene. The CDR3 is 14 residues long.